The present T cell receptor beta chain was sequenced within a study of T-cell memory formation after mild COVID-19. Via MiXCR, TCRdb re-called the 5' RACE reads, giving one row per CDR3 protein. The repertoire holds some 410,000 distinct CDR3 sequences, with less than 25% as singletons. CDR1 MDHEN and CDR2 SYDVKM come from the germline V gene. The CDR3 is 13 amino acids. The germline V and J ends were trimmed by 2 bases and 5 bases, with 9 bases remaining between them. This clonotype was seen only a few times. The specimen sequenced was PBMCs or a T cell subset sorted from them (not recorded which). The TCR sequence derives from an adult woman who had mild COVID-19 (a few samples of this study predate the infection). Cell type and time point are not known. The gene calls are TRBV28 and TRBJ1-1; D gene ambiguous. CDR3 sequence (DNA): TGTGCCAGCAGTTTAATCGGATGGACTGAAGCTTTCTTT. This codes for CASSLIGWTEAFF. Supplemented by reference TRBV28 and TRBJ1-1, the full variable domain reads DVKVTQSSRYLVKRTGEKVFLECVQDMDHENMFWYRQDPGLGLRLIYFSYDVKMKEKGDIPEGYSVSREKKERFSLILESASTNQTSMYLCASSLIGWTEAFFGQGTRLTVV.